This TCR beta chain was observed in a study of blood T cell repertoires in COVID-19. CDR1 and CDR2 (germline): MGHRA, YSYEKL. J gave up 5 bases and V 1 base, and 2 bases lay outside the gene matches. The CDR3 contains 14 residues. This table comes from immunoSEQ multiplex PCR, and its TCRdb copy is limited to in-frame clones, with some not included. This repertoire shows roughly 150,000 clones, around 84% found once; its top ten account for less than 10%. The chain combines TRBV4-1 with TRBJ1-2; 9 bases agree with TRBD1. This clonotype was sampled from an older woman with COVID-19, enrolled during active disease. The sequencing sample was made of peripheral blood. The CDR3 protein is CASSQVGTGYGYTF. In nucleotides, the CDR3 is TGCGCCAGCAGCCAAGTAGGGACAGGGTATGGCTACACCTTC.